The clone carrying this T cell receptor (beta chain) has a count of ten or more. Antigen unknown. The V and J ends lost 6 bases and 5 bases respectively, with 13 bases between them. The CDR3 is made up of 13 amino acids. Germline lookup yields CDR1 DFQATT and CDR2 SNEGSKA (reference sequence). The data derive from a study of Graves' ophthalmopathy and Graves' hyperthyroidism. Across the study: No treatment had been given when peripheral blood was collected at initial diagnosis.

Amplification of TCR beta CDR3 regions used RNA transcripts. HTBI-primed first-round RT-PCR preceded second-round multiplex PCR. TCRdb re-called the multiplex PCR reads through MiXCR, storing one row per CDR3 protein. The sample contains roughly 230,000 distinct CDR3 sequences, 20% to 25% of which appear only once. Study-wide results and caveats: Detected in blood as well were most expanded thyroid clonotypes with frequency above 0.001.

Symptoms, serum thyroxine and TRAb, thyroid ultrasound, and orbital computed tomography formed the diagnostic basis. Fresh peripheral blood, about 10 ml, was the PBMC source. The sequenced material came from peripheral blood. V is TRBV20-1 and J is TRBJ2-2; TRBD1 might be the D (6 bases). This sequence originates from a woman in her forties or fifties with Graves' ophthalmopathy. The CDR3 is CSAQQGGTGELFF. CDR3 nucleotides: TGCAGTGCGCAGCAAGGGGGTACCGGGGAGCTGTTTTTT.